One and the same sample provided the 19 T cell receptor beta chains below, sequenced in a study of neurological immune-mediated disorders. Documented time point: technical triplicate 3. One entry per CDR3 protein, called by TCRdb with MiXCR from the 5' RACE reads. The repertoire holds 25,000 to 30,000 distinct CDR3 sequences, roughly a sixth seen once, with almost 5% in the top ten. The sample consisted of CD4+ T cells from blood. These receptors were collected from a female donor with HTLV-1-associated myelopathy (HAM/TSP).

This clonotype was seen at least ten times. This chain links TRBV12-5 with TRBJ1-6, with TRBD1 identical over 9 bases. The CDR3 has 16 amino acids. In germline, CDR1 is LGHNT, CDR2 FRNRAP. With 6 bases clipped from V and 9 bases from J, the junction kept 12 bases outside the gene matches. This CDR3 reads CASGTPGQGVTSPLHF. CDR3 DNA sequence: TGTGCTAGTGGGACACCGGGACAGGGTGTCACTTCACCCCTCCACTTT.

This clonotype was picked up many times. The chain combines TRBV10-3 with TRBJ2-7; 8 bases are a match to TRBD1. The V gene end was trimmed by 0 bases and the J gene end by 3 bases; junction bases not matched to a gene: 4. CDR3 length: 15 residues. Looked up from germline, CDR1 is ENHRY and CDR2 is SYGVKD. The CDR3 region is CAISESGQGYYEQYF. The CDR3 nucleotides read TGTGCCATCAGTGAGTCAGGACAGGGATACTACGAGCAGTACTTC.

This clonotype was recorded many times. V usage is TRBV5-1 and J usage is TRBJ2-1; the D gene is possibly TRBD2 (6 bases). Germline-derived CDR1 and CDR2 are SGHRS and YFSETQ. Trimming stripped 4 bases from V and 4 bases from J, with 15 bases between. This CDR3 region has 15 residues. CDR3 region: CASSMAGLEYNEQFF. As DNA, the CDR3 is TGCGCCAGCAGCATGGCGGGACTGGAGTACAATGAGCAGTTCTTC.

This clonotype was detected many times. The chain employs TRBV6-1 and TRBJ2-1; D may be TRBD2 (5 bases). V lost 6 bases and J lost 7, with 16 bases in between. The V gene's germline CDR1 is MNHNS and CDR2 SASEGT. This CDR3 comprises 14 residues. The CDR3 here is CASSKEFGLNEQFF. As DNA, the CDR3 is TGTGCCAGCAGCAAAGAATTTGGACTGAATGAGCAGTTCTTC.

This clonotype was detected many times. The V call is TRBV6-5, the J call TRBJ1-2; tentatively, D is TRBD1 (5 bases). The V end was cut by 6 bases, the J end by 4 bases, with 18 bases between. Germline lookup yields CDR1 MNHEY and CDR2 SVGAGI. The CDR3 spans 15 residues. CDR3 amino acids: CASSPGTSSTYGYTF. The DNA of the CDR3 is TGTGCCAGCAGCCCGGGGACGTCTTCCACCTATGGCTACACCTTC.

This clonotype was seen ten or more times. V usage is TRBV24-1 and J usage is TRBJ2-4, with 8 bases identical to TRBD1. The CDR3 covers 20 residues. CDR1 is KGHDR and CDR2 is SFDVKD in the germline V gene. V lost 9 bases, J lost 0 bases, and 21 bases stayed unmatched. The CDR3 region has the DNA TGTGCCACCGCCCACGGGCCCCACAGGGGGTTGGACCTAGCCAAAAACATTCAGTACTTC. Its protein is CATAHGPHRGLDLAKNIQYF.

This clonotype was observed many times. CDR3 residues: CAISESQETQYF. The DNA for the CDR3 is TGTGCCATCAGTGAGTCCCAAGAGACCCAGTACTTC. V gene TRBV10-3 combines with J gene TRBJ2-5; no definite D call. Germline V gene data show CDR1 as ENHRY and CDR2 as SYGVKD. The CDR3 consists of 12 residues. Trimming removed 0 bases at V and 1 base at J, with 0 bases between.

This clonotype was seen at least ten times. This chain connects TRBV5-5 to TRBJ2-5; a possible D gene is TRBD2 (6 bases). Germline values: CDR1 SGHKS, CDR2 YYEKEE (reference sequence). The length of the CDR3 is 14 residues. V gave up 4 bases and J gave up 0 bases, with 10 bases separating them. The chain's CDR3 is CASSPRDYQETQYF. The CDR3 nucleotides are TGTGCCAGCAGCCCCCGGGACTACCAAGAGACCCAGTACTTC.

At least ten counts were recorded for this clonotype. The chain uses TRBV5-5 and TRBJ2-5; tentative D call: TRBD2 (5 bases). Trimming removed 6 bases from V and 5 bases from J, with 20 bases in between. Germline V CDR1 and CDR2: SGHKS, YYEKEE (reference sequence). This CDR3 has 15 residues. The CDR3 here is CASTRGLQSVETQYF. CDR3 nucleotides: TGTGCCAGCACCCGGGGTCTTCAGTCGGTGGAGACCCAGTACTTC.

This clonotype was detected many times. The V and J genes are TRBV7-6 and TRBJ2-1; TRBD1 agrees at 11 bases. The CDR3 sequence is 14 residues long. CDR1 SGHVS and CDR2 FNYEAQ come from the germline V gene. After removal of 4 bases from V and 10 bases from J, the junction contained 6 bases not matched to a gene. CDR3 DNA: TGTGCCAGCAGCTCCGGGACAGGGGGGCAGGAGCAGTTCTTC. It translates to CASSSGTGGQEQFF.

This clonotype occurred many times. This chain connects TRBV5-6 to TRBJ2-5; TRBD1 is a possible D gene (5 bases). V was shortened by 3 bases and J by 1 base, with 13 bases between the two germline ends. The CDR3 contains 15 residues. CDR1 SGHDT and CDR2 YYEEEE come from the germline V gene. CDR3 protein: CASSYTGRFQETQYF. The CDR3 DNA sequence: TGTGCCAGCAGCTATACAGGACGGTTCCAAGAGACCCAGTACTTC. The full variable domain, completed using reference TRBV5-6 and TRBJ2-5, is DAGVTQSPTHLIKTRGQQVTLRCSPKSGHDTVSWYQQALGQGPQFIFQYYEEEERQRGNFPDRFSGHQFPNYSSELNVNALLLGDSALYLCASSYTGRFQETQYFGPGTRLLVL.

In regard to this clonotype: A much larger clonotype is one base distant, so this may be a read error. This sequence joins TRBV29-1 and TRBJ1-2; 9 nucleotides match TRBD1. CDR1 is SQVTM, CDR2 ANQGSEA, per germline. The V segment lost 8 bases and the J segment 8 bases; nucleotides outside the gene matches: 12. The CDR3 is 13 amino acids. The CDR3 region is CSIGTGGGRGYTF. In DNA, the CDR3 is TGCAGCATTGGAACAGGGGGCGGGCGCGGCTACACCTTC.

This clonotype was picked up many times. V usage is TRBV3-1 and J usage is TRBJ1-6; no clear D. The germline gives CDR1 LGHDT, CDR2 YNNKEL (reference sequence). V lost 4 bases and J 13 bases, leaving 20 bases between the germline ends. The CDR3 sequence is 15 residues long. The CDR3 region is CASSPLDRDLAPLHF. The CDR3 nucleotides are TGTGCCAGCAGCCCCCTCGACCGAGACCTAGCGCCCCTCCACTTT.

This clonotype was found many times. The J gene is TRBJ2-3, the V gene TRBV9; D gene uncertain. V lost 0 bases and J lost 5, with 7 bases in between. From germline, CDR1 is SGDLS and CDR2 YYNGEE. This CDR3 is built from 13 residues. The DNA of the CDR3 is TGTGCCAGCAGCGTAGCTACGGTAGATACGCAGTATTTT. It yields the protein CASSVATVDTQYF.

This clonotype was observed many times. One junction end does not reproduce the germline sequence, and a read error may be involved. This chain links TRBV7-2 with TRBJ1-6, with D perhaps TRBD1 (5 bases). Germline values: CDR1 SGHTA, CDR2 FQGNSA. This CDR3 contains 14 residues. In nucleotides, the CDR3 is TGTGCCAGCAGCTTAGAGGGAGACGGGGGGTCCATAGACTTT. Translating it yields CASSLEGDGGSIDF.

Within the sample, this clonotype is medium-sized. The gene calls are TRBV5-1 and TRBJ2-6; TRBD1 matches 8 bases. J was trimmed by 2 bases and V by 4 bases; bases with no gene match: 2. Looked up from germline, CDR1 is SGHRS and CDR2 is YFSETQ. CDR3 length: 15 residues. Written as DNA, the CDR3 is TGCGCCAGCAGCCCGACAGGGGCTGGGGCCAACGTCCTGACTTTC. It codes for CASSPTGAGANVLTF.

This clonotype was picked up many times. This chain joins TRBV12-3 or TRBV12-4 and TRBJ2-1; 8 nucleotides line up with TRBD2. After removal of 6 bases from V and 8 bases from J, the junction contained 9 bases not matched to a gene. This CDR3 region has 14 residues. CDR3 protein: CASSSNGRAYEQFF. The CDR3 nucleotides are TGTGCCAGCAGCTCCAACGGGAGGGCCTATGAGCAGTTCTTC.

Ten or more counts support this clonotype. V gene TRBV3-1 combines with J gene TRBJ2-3; D tentatively fits TRBD1 or TRBD2 (5 bases each). V was cut by 2 bases and J by 8 bases, with 17 bases left in between. The CDR3 sequence is 15 residues long. From germline, CDR1 is LGHDT and CDR2 YNNKEL (reference sequence). Here the CDR3 DNA reads TGTGCCAGCAGCCAAATCTTTGGGTCCGGGGCTACGCAGTATTTT. Translated: CASSQIFGSGATQYF.

This clonotype was picked up many times. This chain connects TRBV29-1 to TRBJ2-3; D unclear. Trimming shortened V by 3 bases and J by 12 bases, and 16 bases separated the two germline ends. The CDR3 sequence is 12 residues long. The V gene's germline CDR1 is SQVTM and CDR2 ANQGSEA. In DNA, the CDR3 is TGCAGCGTTGATAAAACCCTTAGTGGCCAGTATTTT. Protein sequence: CSVDKTLSGQYF.